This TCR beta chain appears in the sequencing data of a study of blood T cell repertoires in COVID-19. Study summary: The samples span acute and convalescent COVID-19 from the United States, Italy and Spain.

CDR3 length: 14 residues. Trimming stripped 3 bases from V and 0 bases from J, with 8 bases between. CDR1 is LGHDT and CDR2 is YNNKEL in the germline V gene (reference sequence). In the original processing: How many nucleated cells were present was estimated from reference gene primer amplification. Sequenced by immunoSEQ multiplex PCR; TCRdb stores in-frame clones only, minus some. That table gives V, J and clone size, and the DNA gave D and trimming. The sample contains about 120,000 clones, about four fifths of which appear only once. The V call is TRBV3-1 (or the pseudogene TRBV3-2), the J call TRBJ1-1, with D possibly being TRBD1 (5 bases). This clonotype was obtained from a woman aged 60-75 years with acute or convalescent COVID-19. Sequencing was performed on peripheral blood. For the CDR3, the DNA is TGTGCCAGCAGCCAGACAGCAATGAACACTGAAGCTTTCTTT. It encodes CASSQTAMNTEAFF.